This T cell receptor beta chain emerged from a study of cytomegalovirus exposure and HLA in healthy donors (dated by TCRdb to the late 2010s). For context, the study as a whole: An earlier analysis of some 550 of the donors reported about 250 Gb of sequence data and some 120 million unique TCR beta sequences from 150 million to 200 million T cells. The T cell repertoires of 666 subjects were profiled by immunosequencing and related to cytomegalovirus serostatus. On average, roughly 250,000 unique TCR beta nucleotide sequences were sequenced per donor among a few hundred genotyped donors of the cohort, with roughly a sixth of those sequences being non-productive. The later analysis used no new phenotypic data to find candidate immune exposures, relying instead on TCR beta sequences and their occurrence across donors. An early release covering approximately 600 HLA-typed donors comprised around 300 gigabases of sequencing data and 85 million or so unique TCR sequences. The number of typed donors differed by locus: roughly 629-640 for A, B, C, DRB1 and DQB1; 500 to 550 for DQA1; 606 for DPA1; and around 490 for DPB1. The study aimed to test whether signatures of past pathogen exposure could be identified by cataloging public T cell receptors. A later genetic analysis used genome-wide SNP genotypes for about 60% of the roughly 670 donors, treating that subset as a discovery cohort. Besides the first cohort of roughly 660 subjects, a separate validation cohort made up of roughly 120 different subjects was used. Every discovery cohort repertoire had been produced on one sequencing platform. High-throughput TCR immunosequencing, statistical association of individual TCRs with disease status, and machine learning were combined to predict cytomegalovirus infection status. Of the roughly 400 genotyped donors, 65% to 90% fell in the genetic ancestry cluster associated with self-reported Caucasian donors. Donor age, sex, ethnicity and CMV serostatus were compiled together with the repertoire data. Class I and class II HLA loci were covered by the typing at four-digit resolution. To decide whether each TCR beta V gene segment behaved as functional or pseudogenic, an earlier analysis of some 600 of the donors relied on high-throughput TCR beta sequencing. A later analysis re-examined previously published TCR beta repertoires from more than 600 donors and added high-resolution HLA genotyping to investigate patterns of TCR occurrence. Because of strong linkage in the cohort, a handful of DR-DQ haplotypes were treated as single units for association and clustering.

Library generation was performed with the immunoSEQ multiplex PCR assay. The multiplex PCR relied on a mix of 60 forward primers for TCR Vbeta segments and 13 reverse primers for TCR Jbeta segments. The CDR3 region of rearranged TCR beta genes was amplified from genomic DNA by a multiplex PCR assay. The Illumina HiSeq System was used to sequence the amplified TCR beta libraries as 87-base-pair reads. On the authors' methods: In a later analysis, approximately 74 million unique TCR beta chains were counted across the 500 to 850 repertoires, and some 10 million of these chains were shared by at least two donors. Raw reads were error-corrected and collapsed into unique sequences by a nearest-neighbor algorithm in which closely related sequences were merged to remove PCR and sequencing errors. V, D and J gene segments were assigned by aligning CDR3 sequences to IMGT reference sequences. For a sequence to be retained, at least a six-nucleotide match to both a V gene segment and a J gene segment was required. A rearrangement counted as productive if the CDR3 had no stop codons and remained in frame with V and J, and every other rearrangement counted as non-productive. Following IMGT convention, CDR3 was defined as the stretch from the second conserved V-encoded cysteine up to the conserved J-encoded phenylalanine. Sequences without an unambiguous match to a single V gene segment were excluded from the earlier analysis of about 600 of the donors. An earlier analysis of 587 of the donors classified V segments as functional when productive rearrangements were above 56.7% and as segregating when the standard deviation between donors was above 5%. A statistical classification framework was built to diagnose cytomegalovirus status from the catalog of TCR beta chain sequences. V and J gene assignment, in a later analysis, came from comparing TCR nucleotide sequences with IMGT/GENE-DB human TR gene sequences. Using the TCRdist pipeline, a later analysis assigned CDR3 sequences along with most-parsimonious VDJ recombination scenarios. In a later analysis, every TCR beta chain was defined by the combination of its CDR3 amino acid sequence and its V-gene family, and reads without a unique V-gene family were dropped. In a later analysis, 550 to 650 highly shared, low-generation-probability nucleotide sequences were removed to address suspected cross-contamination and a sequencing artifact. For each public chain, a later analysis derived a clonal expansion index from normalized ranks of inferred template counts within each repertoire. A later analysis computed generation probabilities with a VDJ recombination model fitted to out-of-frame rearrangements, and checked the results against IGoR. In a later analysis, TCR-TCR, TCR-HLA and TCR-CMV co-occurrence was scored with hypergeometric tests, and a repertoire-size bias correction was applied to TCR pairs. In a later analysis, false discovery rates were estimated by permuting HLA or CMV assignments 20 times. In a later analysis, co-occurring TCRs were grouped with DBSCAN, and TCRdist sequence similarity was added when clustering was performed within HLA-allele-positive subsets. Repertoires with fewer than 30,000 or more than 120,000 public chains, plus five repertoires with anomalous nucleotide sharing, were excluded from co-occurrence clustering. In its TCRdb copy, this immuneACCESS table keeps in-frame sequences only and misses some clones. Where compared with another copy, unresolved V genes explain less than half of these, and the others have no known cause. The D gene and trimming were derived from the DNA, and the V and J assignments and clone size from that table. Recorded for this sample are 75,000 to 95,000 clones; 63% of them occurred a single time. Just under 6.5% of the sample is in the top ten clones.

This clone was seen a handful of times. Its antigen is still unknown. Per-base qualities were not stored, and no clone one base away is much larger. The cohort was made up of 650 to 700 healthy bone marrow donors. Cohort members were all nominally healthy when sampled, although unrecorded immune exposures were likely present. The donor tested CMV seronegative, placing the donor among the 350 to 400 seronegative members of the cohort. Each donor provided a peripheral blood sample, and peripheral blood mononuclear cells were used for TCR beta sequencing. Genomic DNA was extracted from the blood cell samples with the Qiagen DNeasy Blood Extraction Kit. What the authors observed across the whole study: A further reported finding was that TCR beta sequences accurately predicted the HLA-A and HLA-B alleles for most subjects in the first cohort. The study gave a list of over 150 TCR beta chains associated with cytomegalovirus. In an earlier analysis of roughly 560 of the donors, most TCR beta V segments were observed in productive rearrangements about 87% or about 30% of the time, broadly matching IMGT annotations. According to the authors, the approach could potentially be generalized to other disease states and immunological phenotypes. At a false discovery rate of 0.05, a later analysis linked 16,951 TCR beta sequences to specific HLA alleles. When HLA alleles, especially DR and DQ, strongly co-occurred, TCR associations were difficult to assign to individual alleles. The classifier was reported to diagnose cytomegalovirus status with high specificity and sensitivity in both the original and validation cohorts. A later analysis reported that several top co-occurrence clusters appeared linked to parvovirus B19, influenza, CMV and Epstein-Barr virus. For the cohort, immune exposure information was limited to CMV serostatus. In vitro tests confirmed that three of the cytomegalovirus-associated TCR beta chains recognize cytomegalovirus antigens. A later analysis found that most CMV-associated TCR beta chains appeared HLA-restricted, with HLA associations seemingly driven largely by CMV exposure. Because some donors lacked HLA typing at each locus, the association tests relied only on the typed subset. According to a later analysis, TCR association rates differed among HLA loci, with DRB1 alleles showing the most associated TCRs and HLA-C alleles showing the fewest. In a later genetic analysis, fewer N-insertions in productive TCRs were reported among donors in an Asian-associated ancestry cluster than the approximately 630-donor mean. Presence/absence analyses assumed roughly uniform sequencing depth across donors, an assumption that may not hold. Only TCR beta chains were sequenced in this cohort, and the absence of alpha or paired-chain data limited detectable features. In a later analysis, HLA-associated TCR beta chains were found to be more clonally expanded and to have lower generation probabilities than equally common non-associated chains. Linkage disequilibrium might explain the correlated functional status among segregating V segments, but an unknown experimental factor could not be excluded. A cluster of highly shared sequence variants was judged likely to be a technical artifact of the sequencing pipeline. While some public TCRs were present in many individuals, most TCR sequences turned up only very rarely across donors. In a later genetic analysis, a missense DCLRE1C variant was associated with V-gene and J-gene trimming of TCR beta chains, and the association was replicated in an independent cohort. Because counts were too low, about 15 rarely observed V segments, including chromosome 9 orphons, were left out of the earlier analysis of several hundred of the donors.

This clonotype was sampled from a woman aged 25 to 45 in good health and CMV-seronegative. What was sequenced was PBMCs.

The CDR3 in this case is CASSAGETGAEKLFF. The sequence in DNA is TGTGCCAGCAGCGCAGGGGAGACAGGGGCGGAAAAACTGTTTTTT. The chain joins TRBV7-8 to TRBJ1-4, and TRBD1 aligns with 8 junction nucleotides. Taken from the germline V gene, the CDR1 and CDR2 loops are SGHVS and FQNEAQ. V loses 5 bases at its end and J loses 8 bases; junction bases beyond the gene matches: 10. Including the terminal cysteine and phenylalanine, the CDR3 comprises 15 residues. The sequence is cut down to CDR3 DNA, 45 bases in frame from base 1.